These T cell receptor beta chains were read from a single sample in a study of T cells in Graves' hyperthyroidism and ophthalmopathy. TCRdb ran MiXCR on the multiplex PCR reads and lists one entry per CDR3 protein. This table holds about 180,000 distinct CDR3 sequences, around 15% found once. The sample taken for sequencing was blood. These receptors were collected from a woman aged 50 to 60 with Graves' hyperthyroidism. Both conserved end residues are part of each CDR3. A D gene is named only where the DNA matches it firmly. Clone size is given for some rows only: seen once, a few or many times, or a class if the clone is expanded.

abundance	v_gene	d_gene	j_gene	CDR3aa	CDR3nt
many	TRBV6-1	NA	TRBJ1-6	CASVQGARYNSPLHF	TGTGCCAGTGTACAGGGTGCCCGCTATAATTCACCCCTCCACTTT
NA	TRBV24-1	NA	TRBJ2-1	CATSDPGAYNEQFF	TGTGCCACCAGTGATCCGGGAGCCTACAATGAGCAGTTCTTC
many	TRBV9	TRBD1	TRBJ1-1	CASSASGTGGDEAFF	TGTGCCAGCAGCGCCTCCGGGACAGGGGGTGATGAAGCTTTCTTT
many	TRBV5-5	NA	TRBJ2-1	CASSFDSSYNEQFF	TGTGCCAGCAGCTTTGACAGCTCCTACAATGAGCAGTTCTTC
many	TRBV3-1	NA	TRBJ2-7	CASSQVPTEQYF	TGTGCCAGCAGCCAAGTCCCAACCGAGCAGTACTTC
many	TRBV15	NA	TRBJ1-1	CATSRVTLNTEAFF	TGTGCCACCAGCAGAGTTACCTTGAACACTGAAGCTTTCTTT
many	TRBV20-1	TRBD2	TRBJ2-3	CSALAGGPKDTQYF	TGCAGTGCTCTAGCGGGGGGGCCCAAAGATACGCAGTATTTT
many	TRBV19	NA	TRBJ1-5	CASKAGTPISNQPQHF	TGTGCCAGTAAAGCCGGGACCCCTATTAGCAATCAGCCCCAGCATTTT
many	TRBV7-3	TRBD2	TRBJ2-1	CASSSQGLANYNEQFF	TGTGCCAGCAGCTCCCAGGGACTAGCCAACTACAATGAGCAGTTCTTC
many	TRBV7-9	NA	TRBJ1-1	CASSLGIRVNTEAFF	TGTGCCAGCAGCTTAGGGATCCGGGTGAACACTGAAGCTTTCTTT
many	TRBV20-1	NA	TRBJ2-5	CSARAGGAGNQETQYF	TGCAGTGCTAGAGCGGGCGGGGCAGGGAACCAAGAGACCCAGTACTTC
many	TRBV20-1	NA	TRBJ1-2	CSAYRTAYGYTF	TGCAGTGCTTACAGGACCGCCTATGGCTACACCTTC
many	TRBV2	NA	TRBJ2-1	CATRLGQEINEQFF	TGTGCCACCCGGCTCGGGCAGGAAATCAATGAGCAGTTCTTC
many	TRBV28	NA	TRBJ2-1	CASRGSGSYNEQFF	TGTGCCAGCAGAGGGTCCGGCTCCTACAATGAGCAGTTCTTC
NA	TRBV27	TRBD1	TRBJ2-1	CASRRTGGAFNEQFF	TGTGCCAGCAGGAGAACAGGGGGCGCCTTCAATGAGCAGTTCTTC
many	TRBV7-2	TRBD1	TRBJ1-5	CASSPGTGVYQPQHF	TGTGCCAGCAGCCCCGGGACAGGGGTCTATCAGCCCCAGCATTTT
few	TRBV5-1	NA	TRBJ1-4	CASSFISGAGTNEKLFF	TGCGCCAGCAGCTTTATCTCCGGGGCTGGCACTAATGAAAAACTGTTTTTT
NA	TRBV11-2	NA	TRBJ1-6	CASSLVLGGGGSPLHF	TGTGCCAGCAGCTTAGTTCTGGGCGGCGGTGGTTCACCCCTCCACTTT
NA	TRBV6-1	TRBD1	TRBJ1-5	CAIALKGQSYSNQPQHF	TGTGCCATCGCCTTAAAGGGACAGTCCTATAGCAATCAGCCCCAGCATTTT
many	TRBV19	NA	TRBJ2-1	CASSIDPGAHHNEQFF	TGTGCCAGTAGTATAGATCCGGGGGCCCACCACAATGAGCAGTTCTTC
many	TRBV24-1	NA	TRBJ1-2	CATSDLQGSDYGYTF	TGTGCCACCAGTGATTTGCAAGGGAGTGACTATGGCTACACCTTC
many	TRBV4-3	TRBD1	TRBJ1-4	CASSQDWQGAWEKLFF	TGCGCCAGCAGCCAAGATTGGCAGGGGGCCTGGGAAAAACTGTTTTTT
many	TRBV2	TRBD2	TRBJ2-3	CASSEASGATDTQYF	TGTGCCAGCAGTGAAGCCAGCGGGGCTACAGATACGCAGTATTTT
many	TRBV9	NA	TRBJ2-3	CASSVDSSVSTDTQYF	TGTGCCAGCAGCGTAGATAGCTCCGTTAGCACAGATACGCAGTATTTT
many	TRBV13	TRBD1	TRBJ1-1	CASSSTGAFEAFF	TGTGCCAGCAGCTCGACAGGGGCATTTGAAGCTTTCTTT
NA	TRBV18	TRBD1	TRBJ1-2	CASSPNLQGLWDGYTF	TGTGCCAGCTCACCAAACCTACAGGGGCTTTGGGATGGCTACACCTTC
many	TRBV5-1	NA	TRBJ2-7	CASSPSPGEYEQYF	TGCGCCAGCAGCCCCTCTCCGGGCGAGTACGAGCAGTACTTC